The 23 T cell receptor beta chains given below trace back to one sample, sequenced in a study of OX40 agonist ivuxolimab in advanced cancers. Only in-frame clones appear in the TCRdb table, and some are missing; sequencing was by immunoSEQ multiplex PCR. The table lists more than 45,000 clones, 70% to 90% of them singletons, with roughly a tenth in the top ten. The sample here was CD4+ or CD8+ T cells sorted from blood, taken in a trial of the OX40 agonist ivuxolimab. These receptors were obtained from an adult with an advanced solid tumor such as melanoma, head and neck, liver or kidney cancer.

The V call is TRBV4-2, the J call TRBJ2-1; TRBD2 agrees at 14 bases. Germline CDR1 and CDR2: LGHNA and YNFKEQ. CDR3 length: 17 residues. After removal of 0 bases from V and 8 bases from J, the junction contained 6 bases not matched to a gene. CDR3 in DNA: TGTGCCAGCAGCCAAGAACCGGGACTAGCGGGAGTGCATGAGCAGTTCTTC. This sequence encodes CASSQEPGLAGVHEQFF.

The chain is built from TRBV28 and TRBJ2-5; TRBD2 might be the D (5 bases). The germline V and J ends were trimmed by 7 bases and 6 bases, with 15 bases remaining between them. The CDR3 contains 13 residues. Germline V CDR1 and CDR2: MDHEN, SYDVKM. The CDR3 loop reads CASIPGSRQTQYF. CDR3 sequence (DNA): TGTGCCAGCATCCCGGGGTCGCGGCAGACCCAGTACTTC.

The rearrangement joins TRBV30 to TRBJ1-4; tentative D call: TRBD1 (6 bases). This CDR3 has 14 residues. Germline V gives CDR1 GTSNPN, CDR2 SVGIG (reference sequence). With 5 bases removed from V and 1 base from J, the gap between germline ends came to 11 bases. DNA for the CDR3: TGTGCCTGGGCAGGGGATGAAACTAATGAAAAACTGTTTTTT. Translating gives CAWAGDETNEKLFF.

V gene TRBV6-1 combines with J gene TRBJ1-1; 7 bases fit TRBD1. CDR1 MNHNS and CDR2 SASEGT come from the germline V gene. J was trimmed by 7 bases and V by 3 bases; bases with no gene match: 8. This CDR3 is built from 14 residues. The CDR3 DNA reads TGTGCCAGCAGTGATCTGAGCCGGGACAGTGAAGCTTTCTTT. Its protein product is CASSDLSRDSEAFF.

The chain links TRBV6-1 to TRBJ1-2; D remains unclear. The CDR3 sequence is 14 residues long. Germline assignment: CDR1 MNHNS and CDR2 SASEGT. Trimming removed 2 bases from V and 0 bases from J, with 7 bases in between. The CDR3 sequence: CASSERVSNYGYTF. As DNA, the CDR3 is TGTGCCAGCAGTGAACGGGTCTCTAACTATGGCTACACCTTC.

The chain couples TRBV6-6 to TRBJ1-5; the match to TRBD1 covers 10 bases. CDR3 size: 15 residues. Germline loops: CDR1 MNHNY, CDR2 SVGAGI (reference sequence). Trimming removed 5 bases from V and 3 bases from J; junction bases left unmatched: 4. In DNA form, the CDR3 reads TGTGCCAGCAGTAGGGGACAGGGGAACAATCAGCCCCAGCATTTT. Its protein product is CASSRGQGNNQPQHF.

A remark on this clone: The sample has other DNA sequences that encode this CDR3 too. This chain joins TRBV11-2 and TRBJ2-2, with TRBD2 matching 13 bases. The CDR3 runs 15 residues. With 5 bases clipped from V and 8 bases from J, the junction kept 5 bases outside the gene matches. Germline V gene data show CDR1 as SGHAT and CDR2 as FQNNGV. CDR3 sequence (DNA): TGTGCCAGCAGCCCCAGGACTAGCGGGAGTGGGGAGCTGTTTTTT. Its translation is CASSPRTSGSGELFF.

This chain uses TRBV5-5 with TRBJ2-5; the D gene is possibly TRBD2 (5 bases). Germline V gives CDR1 SGHKS, CDR2 YYEKEE (reference sequence). V was cut by 4 bases and J by 2 bases, with 12 bases left in between. The CDR3 covers 14 residues. CDR3 region: CASSGRTLQETQYF. The CDR3 DNA sequence: TGTGCCAGCAGCGGCCGGACTTTACAAGAGACCCAGTACTTC. Full variable domain (outside the CDR3, taken from reference TRBV5-5 and TRBJ2-5): DAGVTQSPTHLIKTRGQQVTLRCSPISGHKSVSWYQQVLGQGPQFIFQYYEKEERGRGNFPDRFSARQFPNYSSELNVNALLLGDSALYLCASSGRTLQETQYFGPGTRLLVL.

This clone was observed a few times. CDR3 in DNA: TGTGCCAGCTCACCAGAGGCGAACACTGAAGCTTTCTTT. This sequence encodes CASSPEANTEAFF. The chain employs TRBV18 and TRBJ1-1, with D unresolved. The ends were cut back, 2 bases at V and 1 base at J, with 5 bases in the middle. The CDR3 runs 13 residues. Per the germline V gene, CDR1 is KGHSH and CDR2 is LQKENI.

The CDR3, as DNA: TGTGCCATCAGTGAGGCTACAGGGGGGAACACTGAAGCTTTCTTT. Protein sequence: CAISEATGGNTEAFF. The chain combines TRBV10-3 with TRBJ1-1; TRBD1 matches at 8 bases. J lost 1 base, V lost 2 bases, and 3 bases had no gene match. CDR1 is ENHRY and CDR2 is SYGVKD in the germline V gene. The CDR3 runs to 15 residues.

V gene TRBV6-1 combines with J gene TRBJ2-1; 9 bases are a match to TRBD1. The CDR3 contains 16 residues. CDR1 and CDR2 from the germline V gene are MNHNS and SASEGT. V shed 2 bases, J shed 2 bases, and the junction held 4 bases outside the gene matches. The CDR3 DNA is TGTGCCAGCAGTGAAAGGGGACAGGGCGCCTACAATGAGCAGTTCTTC. Translation gives CASSERGQGAYNEQFF.

The J gene is TRBJ2-6, the V gene TRBV28; D tentatively fits TRBD1 or TRBD2 (5 bases each). The germline CDR1 and CDR2 sequences are MDHEN and SYDVKM. Trimming removed 9 bases from V and 0 bases from J, with 18 bases in between. The CDR3 sequence is 17 residues long. DNA for the CDR3: TGTGCCAGTACCACCTTGGGGGACCTCTCTGGGGCCAACGTCCTGACTTTC. Encoded protein: CASTTLGDLSGANVLTF. Based on the CDR3 plus reference TRBV28 and TRBJ2-6, the full variable domain is DVKVTQSSRYLVKRTGEKVFLECVQDMDHENMFWYRQDPGLGLRLIYFSYDVKMKEKGDIPEGYSVSREKKERFSLILESASTNQTSMYLCASTTLGDLSGANVLTFGAGSRLTVL.

The chain carries TRBV14 and TRBJ1-1, with D hard to call. V lost 5 bases to trimming and J lost 2 bases, with 9 bases between them. The CDR3 totals 13 residues. CDR1 and CDR2 (germline): SGHDN, FVKESK. The DNA of the CDR3 is TGTGCCAGCAGCGCAGATGTCAACACTGAAGCTTTCTTT. Residues: CASSADVNTEAFF. The whole variable domain, remainder taken from reference TRBV14 and TRBJ1-1, is EAGVTQFPSHSVIEKGQTVTLRCDPISGHDNLYWYRRVMGKEIKFLLHFVKESKQDESGMPNNRFLAERTGGTYSTLKVQPAELEDSGVYFCASSADVNTEAFFGQGTRLTVV.

The chain is built from TRBV6-5 and TRBJ1-4; D is unresolved. Germline V gene data show CDR1 as MNHEY and CDR2 as SVGAGI. The CDR3 length is 13 residues. Trimming removed 5 bases from V and 7 bases from J, with 11 bases in between. The CDR3, as DNA: TGTGCCAGCAGTCCCCGGCGCGGTGAAAAACTGTTTTTT. It codes for CASSPRRGEKLFF.

This clone has only a few counts. The chain recombines TRBV7-2 with TRBJ1-4; 7 nucleotides agree with TRBD1. V was clipped by 5 bases and J by 11 bases; unmatched bases: 11. CDR3 length: 14 amino acids. Germline V gene data show CDR1 as SGHTA and CDR2 as FQGNSA. DNA for the CDR3: TGTGCCAGCAGCCCGGAGCCGGGACAGCACAAACTGTTTTTT. This translates into CASSPEPGQHKLFF.

The chain carries TRBV19 and TRBJ2-7; no definite D call. The germline CDR1 and CDR2 sequences are LNHDA and SQIVND (reference sequence). The CDR3 is made up of 14 amino acids. Between the trimmed V and J ends, which lost 5 bases and 0 bases, there was a span of 11 bases. CDR3 region: CASSLRLNSYEQYF. CDR3 nucleotide sequence: TGTGCCAGTAGTTTAAGACTTAACTCCTACGAGCAGTACTTC.

The chain recombines TRBV6-1 with TRBJ2-5; TRBD1 aligns across 8 bases. CDR1 MNHNS and CDR2 SASEGT come from the germline V gene. The CDR3 is 13 amino acids. V was clipped by 7 bases and J by 5 bases; unmatched bases: 6. CDR3 amino acids: CASTPGGWETQYF. CDR3 nucleotides: TGTGCCAGCACTCCAGGGGGCTGGGAGACCCAGTACTTC.

V gene TRBV5-1 combines with J gene TRBJ2-7; TRBD2 aligns across 7 bases. The germline gives CDR1 SGHRS, CDR2 YFSETQ. The CDR3 extends over 14 amino acids. Trimming cost V 4 bases and J 1 base; bases outside gene matches: 5. CDR3 sequence reads: CASSPRGDSYEQYF. DNA for the CDR3: TGCGCCAGCAGCCCCCGGGGGGATTCCTACGAGCAGTACTTC. Full variable domain (rest looked up from reference TRBV5-1 and TRBJ2-7): KAGVTQTPRYLIKTRGQQVTLSCSPISGHRSVSWYQQTPGQGLQFLFEYFSETQRNKGNFPGRFSGRQFSNSRSEMNVSTLELGDSALYLCASSPRGDSYEQYFGPGTRLTVT.

The chain employs TRBV27 and TRBJ2-5; 15 bases match TRBD2. V was pared by 5 bases and J by 2 bases, with 12 bases of the junction left unmatched. The CDR3 has 19 amino acids. Germline CDR1 and CDR2: MNHEY and SMNVEV (reference sequence). The CDR3 loop is CASSPYPPGLAGGQETQYF. CDR3 DNA sequence: TGTGCCAGCAGTCCATACCCCCCTGGACTAGCGGGAGGGCAAGAGACCCAGTACTTC.

The V call is TRBV6-1, the J call TRBJ1-4, with D perhaps matching TRBD1 (6 bases). The germline V gene encodes CDR1 MNHNS and CDR2 SASEGT. Trimming took off 4 bases at V and 4 bases at J, with 10 bases between the two ends. This CDR3 has 14 amino acids. The CDR3, as DNA: TGTGCCAGCAGTGCTGGACAGTTTAATGAAAAACTGTTTTTT. This encodes CASSAGQFNEKLFF.

The genes are TRBV5-1 and TRBJ2-7; 10 bases line up with TRBD2. The CDR3 length is 17 residues. The V and J ends lost 4 bases and 4 bases, in that order; junction bases with no gene match: 14. Looked up from germline, CDR1 is SGHRS and CDR2 is YFSETQ. CDR3 loop: CASSPSGSITPWYEQYF. CDR3 sequence (DNA): TGCGCCAGCAGCCCTAGCGGGAGTATCACGCCGTGGTACGAGCAGTACTTC.

The genes are TRBV11-1 and TRBJ1-2; 7 positions agree with TRBD1. CDR3 length: 13 amino acids. CDR1 is SGHAT, CDR2 FQDESV, per germline (reference sequence). V trimming: 5 bases; J trimming: 2 bases; junction bases outside the gene matches: 2. The CDR3 loop reads CASSPQGNYGYTF. The CDR3 DNA reads TGTGCCAGCAGCCCACAGGGGAACTATGGCTACACCTTC.

This rearrangement joins TRBV4-1 to TRBJ2-3, with D perhaps matching TRBD2 (5 bases). The CDR3 loop spans 16 amino acids. V lost 5 bases and J 1 base, leaving 16 bases between the germline ends. Germline CDR1 reads MGHRA; CDR2 reads YSYEKL. CDR3 sequence (DNA): TGCGCCAGCAGCGAGTCGAGGGCGGTTGGCACAGATACGCAGTATTTT. Translated, it gives CASSESRAVGTDTQYF.